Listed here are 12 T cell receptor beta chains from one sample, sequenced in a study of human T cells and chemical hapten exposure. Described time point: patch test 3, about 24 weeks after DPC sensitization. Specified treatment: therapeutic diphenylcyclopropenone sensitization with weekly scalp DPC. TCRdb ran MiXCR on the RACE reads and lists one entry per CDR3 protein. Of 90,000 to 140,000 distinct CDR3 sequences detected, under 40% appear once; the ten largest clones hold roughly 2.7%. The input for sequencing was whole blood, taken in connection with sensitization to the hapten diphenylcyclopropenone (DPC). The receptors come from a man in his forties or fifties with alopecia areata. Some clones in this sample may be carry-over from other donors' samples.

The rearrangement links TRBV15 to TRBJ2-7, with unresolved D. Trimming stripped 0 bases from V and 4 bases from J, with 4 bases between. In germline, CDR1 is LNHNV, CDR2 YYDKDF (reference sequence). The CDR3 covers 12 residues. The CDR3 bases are TGTGCCACCAGCAGAGACGGGTACGAGCAGTACTTC. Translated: CATSRDGYEQYF.

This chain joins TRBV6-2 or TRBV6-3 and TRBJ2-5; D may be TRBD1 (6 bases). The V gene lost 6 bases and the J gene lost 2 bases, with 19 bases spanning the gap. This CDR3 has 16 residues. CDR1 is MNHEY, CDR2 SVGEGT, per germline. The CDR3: CASRHPLDSIQETQYF. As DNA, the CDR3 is TGTGCCAGCAGACATCCTCTGGACAGTATACAAGAGACCCAGTACTTC.

CDR3 sequence: CASSYPQAGGRNEQFF. CDR3 DNA: TGTGCCAGCAGTTACCCTCAAGCGGGAGGGCGGAATGAGCAGTTCTTC. V usage is TRBV6-2 or TRBV6-3 and J usage is TRBJ2-1; 10 bases match TRBD2. V dropped 2 bases and J dropped 7; count of bases not matched to a gene: 8. Germline lookup yields CDR1 MNHEY and CDR2 SVGEGT. The CDR3 contains 16 residues.

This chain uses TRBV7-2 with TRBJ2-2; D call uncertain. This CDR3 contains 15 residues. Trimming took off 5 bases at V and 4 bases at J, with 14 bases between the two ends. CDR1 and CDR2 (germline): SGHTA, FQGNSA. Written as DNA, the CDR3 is TGTGCCAGCAGCCTGCAAGGCGGATCCACCGGGGAGCTGTTTTTT. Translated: CASSLQGGSTGELFF.

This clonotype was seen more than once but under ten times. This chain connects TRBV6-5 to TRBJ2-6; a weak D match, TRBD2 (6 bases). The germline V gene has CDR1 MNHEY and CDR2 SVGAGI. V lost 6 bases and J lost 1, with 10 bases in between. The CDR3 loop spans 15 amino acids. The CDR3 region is CASRPGGSGANVLTF. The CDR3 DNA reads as TGTGCCAGCAGACCCGGGGGATCTGGGGCCAACGTCCTGACTTTC.

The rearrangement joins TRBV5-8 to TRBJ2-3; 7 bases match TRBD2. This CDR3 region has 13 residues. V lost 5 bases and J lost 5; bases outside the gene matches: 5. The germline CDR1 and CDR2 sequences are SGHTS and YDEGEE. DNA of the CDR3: TGTGCCAGCAGAGGGAGGGCGGGAGATACGCAGTATTTT. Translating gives CASRGRAGDTQYF.

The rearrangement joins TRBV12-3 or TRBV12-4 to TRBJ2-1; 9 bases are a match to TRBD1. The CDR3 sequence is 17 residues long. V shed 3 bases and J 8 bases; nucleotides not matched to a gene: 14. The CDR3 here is CASSFRPPGQGPHEQFF. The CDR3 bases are TGTGCCAGCAGTTTTAGGCCACCGGGACAGGGACCGCATGAGCAGTTCTTC.

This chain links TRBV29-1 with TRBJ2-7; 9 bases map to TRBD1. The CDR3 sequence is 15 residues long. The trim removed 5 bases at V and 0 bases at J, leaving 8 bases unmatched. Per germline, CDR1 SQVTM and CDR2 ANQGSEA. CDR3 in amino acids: CSVNFWGQGSYEQYF. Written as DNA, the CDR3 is TGCAGCGTTAACTTTTGGGGACAGGGCTCCTACGAGCAGTACTTC.

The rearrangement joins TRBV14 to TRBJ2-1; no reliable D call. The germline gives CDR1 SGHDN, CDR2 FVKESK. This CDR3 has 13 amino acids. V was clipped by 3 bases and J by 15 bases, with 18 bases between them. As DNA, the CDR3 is TGTGCCAGCAGCCAGAGGTTTCTAGGGTTCCCGTTCTTC. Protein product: CASSQRFLGFPFF.

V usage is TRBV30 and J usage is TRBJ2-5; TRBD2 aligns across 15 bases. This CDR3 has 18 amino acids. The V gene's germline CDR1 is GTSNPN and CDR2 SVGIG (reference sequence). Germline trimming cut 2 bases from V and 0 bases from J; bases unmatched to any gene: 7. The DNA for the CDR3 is TGTGCCTGGAGTCACCGTGGACTAGCGGGAGGGTACCAAGAGACCCAGTACTTC. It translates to CAWSHRGLAGGYQETQYF.

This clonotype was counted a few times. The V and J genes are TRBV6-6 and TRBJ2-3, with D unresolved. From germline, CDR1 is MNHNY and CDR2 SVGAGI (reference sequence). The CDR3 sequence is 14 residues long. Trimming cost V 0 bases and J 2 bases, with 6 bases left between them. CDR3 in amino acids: CASSYSVLTDTQYF. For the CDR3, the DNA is TGTGCCAGCAGTTACTCGGTCCTCACAGATACGCAGTATTTT.

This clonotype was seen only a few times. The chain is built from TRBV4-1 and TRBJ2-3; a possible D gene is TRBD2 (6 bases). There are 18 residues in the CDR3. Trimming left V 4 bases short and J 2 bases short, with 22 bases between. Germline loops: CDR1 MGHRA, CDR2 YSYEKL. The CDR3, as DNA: TGCGCCAGCAGCCGCGTTCCGGGGGAAACCTCCTACACAGATACGCAGTATTTT. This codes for CASSRVPGETSYTDTQYF.